Below are 20 T cell receptor beta chains sequenced from a single sample in a study of neurological immune-mediated disorders. Each CDR3 protein gets one entry after TCRdb re-called the 5' RACE reads with MiXCR. This table holds roughly 61,000 distinct CDR3 sequences, about 10% found once. Time point defined: longitudinal time-point 1 (baseline). Sequenced input: PBMCs. These receptors were taken from a male donor with HTLV-1-associated myelopathy (HAM/TSP).

This clonotype was counted many times. V gene TRBV28 combines with J gene TRBJ1-5; D gene ambiguous. The CDR3 contains 10 residues. Between the trimmed V and J ends, which lost 5 bases and 11 bases, there was a span of 7 bases. Looked up from germline, CDR1 is MDHEN and CDR2 is SYDVKM. CDR3 in amino acids: CASSDWAQHF. The CDR3 DNA reads TGTGCCAGCAGTGACTGGGCCCAGCATTTT.

This clonotype has ten or more counts. The rearrangement uses TRBV12-3 or TRBV12-4 and TRBJ2-2; D is perhaps TRBD1 (5 bases). Trimming shortened V by 3 bases and J by 1 base, and 9 bases separated the two germline ends. The CDR3 is made up of 15 amino acids. In DNA form, the CDR3 reads TGTGCCAGCAGTTTTGCGCAGGGGAACACCGGGGAGCTGTTTTTT. It is translated as CASSFAQGNTGELFF.

This clonotype came up many times. V and J are TRBV5-1 and TRBJ2-7; D unresolved. The CDR3 is 14 amino acids. Deletions cut 0 bases from V and 1 base from J, with 8 bases between. The germline V gene has CDR1 SGHRS and CDR2 YFSETQ. The CDR3, as DNA: TGCGCCAGCAGCTTGGTGGCAGTTTCCTACGAGCAGTACTTC. It is translated as CASSLVAVSYEQYF.

In this sample, this clonotype turned up many times. The chain carries TRBV7-2 and TRBJ1-1; D is undetermined. The CDR3 loop spans 13 amino acids. CDR1 and CDR2 (germline): SGHTA, FQGNSA. V lost 1 base and J 3 bases, leaving 6 bases between the germline ends. The DNA of the CDR3 is TGTGCCAGCAGCTTAGAACAGTACACTGAAGCTTTCTTT. Protein: CASSLEQYTEAFF.

The chain joins TRBV7-8 to TRBJ2-5; possible D gene TRBD1, 6 bases. Germline V gene sequence: CDR1 SGHVS, CDR2 FQNEAQ. Trimming took 3 bases from V and 6 from J, leaving 11 bases between them. This CDR3 spans 13 amino acids. CDR3 coding DNA: TGTGCCAGCAGCTTGACCGACAGGCAGACCCAGTACTTC. Protein product: CASSLTDRQTQYF. Full variable domain (outside the CDR3, taken from reference TRBV7-8 and TRBJ2-5): GAGVSQSPRYKVAKRGQDVALRCDPISGHVSLFWYQQALGQGPEFLTYFQNEAQLDKSGLPSDRFFAERPEGSVSTLKIQRTQQEDSAVYLCASSLTDRQTQYFGPGTRLLVL.

Ten or more counts support this clonotype. This chain uses TRBV6-2 or TRBV6-3 with TRBJ2-7; 7 bases are a match to TRBD1. CDR1 is MNHEY and CDR2 is SVGEGT in the germline V gene. The CDR3 extends over 14 amino acids. The trim removed 2 bases at V and 3 bases at J, leaving 4 bases unmatched. CDR3 loop: CASSYDWDSYEQYF. In DNA, the CDR3 is TGTGCCAGCAGTTACGACTGGGACAGCTACGAGCAGTACTTC.

At least ten counts were recorded for this clonotype. This chain links TRBV3-1 with TRBJ1-6; no definite D call. The V and J ends lost 3 bases and 13 bases respectively, with 13 bases between them. From germline, CDR1 is LGHDT and CDR2 YNNKEL (reference sequence). CDR3 size: 13 residues. The CDR3 here is CASSQTSGSPLHF. The CDR3 nucleotides are TGTGCCAGCAGCCAGACCTCGGGTTCTCCCCTCCACTTT.

The J gene is TRBJ1-4, the V gene TRBV28, with unresolved D. The length of the CDR3 is 12 residues. Germline CDR1 MDHEN, CDR2 SYDVKM. The V end was cut by 5 bases, the J end by 4 bases, with 5 bases between. The CDR3 region has the DNA TGTGCCAGCAGTCCAAATAATGAAAAACTGTTTTTT. Translated, it gives CASSPNNEKLFF.

This clonotype was detected ten times or more. V and J are TRBV12-3 or TRBV12-4 and TRBJ2-5, with D perhaps TRBD1 (6 bases). The CDR3 covers 15 residues. Deletions cut 6 bases from V and 3 bases from J, with 17 bases between. In DNA, the CDR3 is TGTGCCAGCAGCTCTTTGAGGGGGAGAGAAGAGACCCAGTACTTC. Translated, it gives CASSSLRGREETQYF.

This clonotype was counted many times. The V and J genes are TRBV18 and TRBJ1-1; 8 bases agree with TRBD1. Per the germline V gene, CDR1 is KGHSH and CDR2 is LQKENI. This CDR3 is built from 15 residues. Trimming removed 3 bases from V and 5 bases from J; junction bases left unmatched: 8. The CDR3 reads CASSPSRTGLTEAFF. CDR3 bases: TGTGCCAGCTCACCCTCCCGGACAGGGCTAACTGAAGCTTTCTTT.

This clonotype showed up many times. The chain uses TRBV5-1 and TRBJ2-1, with D perhaps matching TRBD2 (6 bases). The CDR3 loop spans 16 amino acids. Trimming cost V 3 bases and J 2 bases, with 15 bases left between them. CDR1 and CDR2 from the germline V gene are SGHRS and YFSETQ. CDR3 region: CASSSLPGVAYNEQFF. The DNA of the CDR3 is TGCGCCAGCAGCTCCCTACCGGGAGTTGCCTACAATGAGCAGTTCTTC.

Many counts were recorded for this clonotype. The chain links TRBV29-1 to TRBJ1-1; a possible D gene is TRBD1 (6 bases). Germline CDR1 and CDR2: SQVTM and ANQGSEA. V was trimmed by 6 bases and J by 0 bases, leaving 14 bases between them. The length of the CDR3 is 14 residues. Here the CDR3 DNA reads TGCAGCGTAGAACAGGGAGTCATGAACACTGAAGCTTTCTTT. It codes for CSVEQGVMNTEAFF.

The chain employs TRBV15 and TRBJ2-7; D is perhaps TRBD1 (6 bases). V was clipped by 3 bases and J by 0 bases, with 9 bases between them. From germline, CDR1 is LNHNV and CDR2 YYDKDF (reference sequence). This CDR3 is built from 14 residues. CDR3 sequence (DNA): TGTGCCACCAGCAGGACAGGTACCTCCTACGAGCAGTACTTC. The encoded protein is CATSRTGTSYEQYF.

The sample holds many counts of this clonotype. V usage is TRBV3-1 and J usage is TRBJ2-3; D tentatively fits TRBD1 or TRBD2 (5 bases each). V was shortened by 5 bases and J by 3 bases, with 9 bases between the two germline ends. This CDR3 has 13 residues. CDR1 is LGHDT and CDR2 is YNNKEL in the germline V gene (reference sequence). CDR3 sequence (DNA): TGTGCCAGCAGCGGGACGGCAACAGATACGCAGTATTTT. Encoded protein: CASSGTATDTQYF.

This clonotype was detected many times. This rearrangement joins TRBV20-1 to TRBJ2-1, with 13 bases fitting TRBD2. The CDR3 has 14 residues. V was pared by 3 bases and J by 10 bases, with 6 bases of the junction left unmatched. Germline V gene lookup returns CDR1 DFQATT and CDR2 SNEGSKA (reference sequence). Here the CDR3 DNA reads TGCAGTGCTAGGGAGGGGACTAGCGGGGCCGAGCAGTTCTTC. Translated: CSAREGTSGAEQFF.

Ten or more counts support this clonotype. Here the CDR3 DNA reads TGTGCCAGCAGCTTGGACAGGGGGCCGGCTAATGAAAAACTGTTTTTT. Translation gives CASSLDRGPANEKLFF. The V call is TRBV6-5, the J call TRBJ1-4, with TRBD1 matching over 11 bases. CDR1 MNHEY and CDR2 SVGAGI come from the germline V gene. The V segment lost 6 bases and the J segment 3 bases; nucleotides outside the gene matches: 6. The CDR3 loop spans 16 amino acids.

This clonotype has at least ten counts. The J gene is TRBJ1-1, the V gene TRBV29-1; D uncertain. CDR1 is SQVTM, CDR2 ANQGSEA, per germline. Trimming stripped 3 bases from V and 8 bases from J, with 10 bases between. This CDR3 has 11 residues. This CDR3 reads CSVEFGWEAFF. DNA for the CDR3: TGCAGCGTTGAGTTCGGTTGGGAAGCTTTCTTT.

The sample holds many counts of this clonotype. This chain links TRBV12-3 or TRBV12-4 with TRBJ2-2; D not resolved. The length of the CDR3 is 14 residues. Trimming took off 7 bases at V and 3 bases at J, with 12 bases between the two ends. This chain's CDR3 is CASKPGTHTGELFF. CDR3 nucleotide sequence: TGTGCCAGCAAGCCTGGCACCCACACCGGGGAGCTGTTTTTT.

At least ten counts were recorded for this clonotype. The chain carries TRBV13 and TRBJ1-1, with TRBD1 identical over 10 bases. The CDR3 is 17 residues long. CDR1 is PRHDT and CDR2 is FYEKMQ in the germline V gene (reference sequence). J was trimmed by 4 bases and V by 4 bases; bases with no gene match: 12. This CDR3 reads CASSSPRDRGLSTEAFF. CDR3 DNA sequence: TGTGCCAGCAGCTCCCCACGGGACAGGGGATTAAGCACTGAAGCTTTCTTT.

In this sample, this clonotype turned up many times. V gene TRBV6-2 or TRBV6-3 combines with J gene TRBJ2-3, with 9 bases lining up with TRBD2. V lost 6 bases and J lost 2; bases outside the gene matches: 15. Germline CDR1 reads MNHEY; CDR2 reads SVGEGT. The CDR3 length is 18 residues. The CDR3 DNA reads TGTGCCAGCAGCCCCAACACCAGACTAGCGGAGCCCACAGATACGCAGTATTTT. As protein: CASSPNTRLAEPTDTQYF.